This is a list of T cell receptor beta chains from one sample in a study of cytomegalovirus exposure and HLA in healthy donors. Assay used: immunoSEQ multiplex PCR; TCRdb lists only in-frame clones, some missing. The repertoire holds approximately 85,000 clones, with just under 80% as singletons. Sequenced material: PBMCs. Every receptor here comes from a man in his thirties or forties in good health and CMV-seronegative. CDR3s include the opening cysteine and the closing phenylalanine or tryptophan. D genes are given only for firm matches. Size values are once, few and many counts, or a class for expanded clones, and some rows have none.

CDR3,DNA,J,D,size,V
CASQKGLVPQEAFF,TGCGCCAGCCAAAAGGGGTTGGTTCCACAAGAAGCTTTCTTT,TRBJ1-1,.,few,TRBV5-1
CASRLTGSGTQYF,TGTGCCAGCAGACTGACAGGTTCAGGCACGCAGTATTTT,TRBJ2-3,.,.,TRBV6-5
CASSVQGNTEAFF,TGTGCCAGCAGTGTTCAGGGGAACACTGAAGCTTTCTTT,TRBJ1-1,.,.,TRBV6-4
CASSESGTWETQYF,TGTGCCAGCAGCGAATCCGGGACTTGGGAGACCCAGTACTTC,TRBJ2-5,.,.,TRBV28
CAWRQDSSQPQHF,TGTGCCTGGAGGCAGGACAGTAGCCAGCCCCAGCATTTT,TRBJ1-5,.,.,TRBV30
CASSVPGQGNSPLHF,TGTGCCAGCAGCGTGCCGGGACAGGGTAATTCACCCCTCCACTTT,TRBJ1-6,TRBD1,few,TRBV5-6
CASSLGRALTEAFF,TGTGCCAGCAGCCTGGGGCGGGCACTGACTGAAGCTTTCTTT,TRBJ1-1,.,few,TRBV5-8
CASSLGLSGANVLTF,TGTGCCAGCAGCTTGGGTCTCTCTGGGGCCAACGTCCTGACTTTC,TRBJ2-6,.,few,TRBV5-6
CASSRTSSYHEQFF,TGTGCCAGCAGCCGAACCTCTAGTTACCATGAGCAGTTCTTC,TRBJ2-1,.,.,TRBV14
CATSRVTGSNQPQHF,TGTGCCACCAGCAGAGTCACAGGTAGCAATCAGCCCCAGCATTTT,TRBJ1-5,.,.,TRBV15
CASSQAPSTDTQYF,TGCGCCAGCAGCCAAGCTCCCAGCACAGATACGCAGTATTTT,TRBJ2-3,.,.,TRBV4-1
CASSLTGSRTEAFF,TGTGCCAGCAGCCTGACAGGGAGTCGAACTGAAGCTTTCTTT,TRBJ1-1,TRBD1,.,TRBV7-3
CSFKSSYEQYF,TGCAGCTTTAAGAGCTCCTACGAGCAGTACTTC,TRBJ2-7,.,.,TRBV29-1
CAWTGAYEQYF,TGTGCCTGGACAGGGGCCTACGAGCAGTACTTC,TRBJ2-7,.,once,TRBV30
CASSPPGQLETQYF,TGTGCCAGCAGCCCACCGGGACAGTTAGAGACCCAGTACTTC,TRBJ2-5,TRBD1,.,TRBV6-5
CSARAGVPQYF,TGCAGTGCTAGAGCTGGAGTACCGCAGTACTTC,TRBJ2-7,.,.,TRBV20-1
CASSFPGKAEAFF,TGTGCCAGCAGTTTCCCAGGCAAGGCTGAAGCTTTCTTT,TRBJ1-1,.,.,TRBV28
CAWGVTGAAGELFF,TGTGCCTGGGGGGTCACAGGGGCCGCCGGGGAGCTGTTTTTT,TRBJ2-2,TRBD1,.,TRBV30
CASSLASRIEQYF,TGTGCCAGCAGCTTGGCTAGCCGCATAGAGCAGTACTTC,TRBJ2-7,.,.,TRBV5-6
CASSLASQGDQPQHF,TGTGCCAGCAGCTTGGCCTCGCAGGGGGATCAGCCCCAGCATTTT,TRBJ1-5,TRBD1,few,TRBV5-5
CASTPAQRAQNTEAFF,TGTGCCAGCACCCCGGCCCAGCGGGCTCAGAACACTGAAGCTTTCTTT,TRBJ1-1,.,.,TRBV5-4
CASSLTGAGPQHF,TGTGCCAGCAGCCTCACAGGGGCAGGGCCCCAGCATTTT,TRBJ1-5,TRBD1,.,TRBV5-8
CASSLRGSMAGELFF,TGTGCCAGCAGCTTGCGGGGCAGCATGGCCGGGGAGCTGTTTTTT,TRBJ2-2,.,.,TRBV7-2
CASSVGEYRAFF,TGTGCCAGCAGTGTTGGGGAGTATCGTGCTTTCTTT,TRBJ1-1,.,few,TRBV25-1
CSVAQGSSNQPQHF,TGCAGCGTTGCCCAGGGGAGTAGCAATCAGCCCCAGCATTTT,TRBJ1-5,.,.,TRBV29-1
CASSEGPSGEKLFF,TGTGCCAGCAGTGAGGGGCCGTCAGGGGAAAAACTGTTTTTT,TRBJ1-4,.,.,TRBV6-1
CASSPAGQSTF,TGTGCCAGCAGTCCAGCAGGGCAATCCACCTTC,TRBJ1-2,.,.,TRBV6-6
CASSYGSGGQPEAFF,TGTGCCAGCAGTTACGGGTCTGGCGGACAGCCTGAAGCTTTCTTT,TRBJ1-1,.,.,TRBV6-5
CASSPGLAGAREYF,TGCGCCAGCAGCCCCGGACTAGCGGGGGCCAGGGAGTATTTT,TRBJ2-3,TRBD2,.,TRBV4-1
CASRTGTGEPQAFF,TGCGCCAGCAGGACCGGGACAGGGGAGCCTCAAGCTTTCTTT,TRBJ1-1,TRBD1,.,TRBV5-1
CASSIEWTGYSLNSYEQYF,TGTGCCAGTAGTATAGAGTGGACAGGGTACTCCCTCAACTCCTACGAGCAGTACTTC,TRBJ2-7,TRBD1,.,TRBV19
CASSVLQGGAGYEQYF,TGTGCCAGCAGCGTCCTACAGGGAGGGGCGGGCTACGAGCAGTACTTC,TRBJ2-7,.,few,TRBV5-5